The 12 T cell receptor beta chains given below trace back to one sample, sequenced in a study of cytomegalovirus exposure and HLA in healthy donors. Primers included in the PCR were 60 Vbeta and 13 Jbeta primers. Here immunoSEQ multiplex PCR was the method, and the copy in TCRdb shows in-frame clones only, minus some. Recorded for this sample: 55,000 to 85,000 clones. The sample was PBMCs. These receptors all come from a female donor in good health and CMV-seropositive.

This chain links TRBV6-5 with TRBJ1-4, with D perhaps TRBD1 (5 bases). V dropped 0 bases and J dropped 7 bases, with 9 bases sitting between them. The germline CDR1 and CDR2 sequences are MNHEY and SVGAGI. This CDR3 has 14 residues. The CDR3 here is CASSYSQGSEKLFF. As DNA, the CDR3 is TGTGCCAGCAGTTACTCGCAGGGTAGTGAAAAACTGTTTTTT.

CDR3 sequence: CASANMNTEAFF. The CDR3 region has the DNA TGTGCTAGTGCCAACATGAACACTGAAGCTTTCTTT. This chain connects TRBV12-5 to TRBJ1-1; D uncertain. V was pared by 7 bases and J by 0 bases, with 6 bases between. The germline gives CDR1 LGHNT, CDR2 FRNRAP. This CDR3 contains 12 residues.

This chain joins TRBV11-3 and TRBJ2-7; weak D call: TRBD1 (5 bases). With 2 bases removed from V and 2 bases from J, the gap between germline ends came to 16 bases. CDR1 is SGHNT and CDR2 is YENEEA in the germline V gene. CDR3 length: 16 residues. The CDR3 spells CASSLRGREGAYEQYF. CDR3 DNA: TGTGCCAGCAGCTTACGAGGCAGGGAAGGCGCCTACGAGCAGTACTTC.

This rearrangement joins TRBV7-9 to TRBJ2-5; 14 bases line up with TRBD2. Germline V gives CDR1 SEHNR, CDR2 FQNEAQ (reference sequence). The V and J ends lost 7 bases and 3 bases, in that order; junction bases with no gene match: 7. The CDR3 contains 16 residues. CDR3: CASIGLAGGKKETQYF. CDR3 bases: TGTGCCAGCATCGGACTAGCGGGAGGCAAGAAAGAGACCCAGTACTTC.

This chain links TRBV6-1 with TRBJ2-1, with 7 bases matching TRBD1. Germline loops: CDR1 MNHNS, CDR2 SASEGT. The CDR3 runs 14 residues. Trimming took 6 bases from V and 4 from J; bases not matched to a gene: 6. The CDR3 coding sequence is TGTGCCAGCAGCACCCGGGACAGTTACAATGAGCAGTTCTTC. Protein product: CASSTRDSYNEQFF.

The chain employs TRBV4-2 and TRBJ2-7; 10 nucleotides align to TRBD1. The CDR3 totals 16 residues. V lost 1 base and J lost 1; bases outside the gene matches: 4. Germline lookup yields CDR1 LGHNA and CDR2 YNFKEQ. This CDR3 is CASSQAAGQGSYEQYF. Here the CDR3 DNA reads TGTGCCAGCAGCCAAGCGGCGGGACAGGGGTCCTACGAGCAGTACTTC.

Of note for this clone: The identical CDR3 is also encoded by other nucleotide sequences in the sample. The V call is TRBV7-9, the J call TRBJ1-2, with 7 bases matching TRBD1. CDR1 is SEHNR and CDR2 is FQNEAQ in the germline V gene (reference sequence). The CDR3 loop spans 13 amino acids. J gave up 5 bases and V 4 bases, and 4 bases lay outside the gene matches. This CDR3 reads CASSSGQVYGYTF. In DNA form, the CDR3 reads TGTGCCAGCAGCTCCGGACAGGTTTATGGCTACACCTTC.

V and J are TRBV2 and TRBJ1-1, with a possible D match to TRBD1 (6 bases). The CDR3 spans 14 residues. The V and J ends lost 3 bases and 4 bases respectively, with 12 bases between them. Germline CDR1 and CDR2: SNHLY and FYNNEI. DNA of the CDR3: TGTGCCAGCAGTGATGGGCAGGGGCCCACTGAAGCTTTCTTT. Translating gives CASSDGQGPTEAFF.

The V call is TRBV2, the J call TRBJ2-4, with D unresolved. This CDR3 is 13 amino acids long. In germline, CDR1 is SNHLY, CDR2 FYNNEI. The V gene lost 4 bases and the J gene lost 6 bases, with 10 bases spanning the gap. In DNA form, the CDR3 reads TGTGCCAGCAGTGTACTGCCCACAAACATTCAGTACTTC. Translation gives CASSVLPTNIQYF.

The rearrangement links TRBV4-1 to TRBJ1-5; 8 nucleotides match TRBD1. The V gene end was trimmed by 1 base and the J gene end by 5 bases; junction bases not matched to a gene: 10. CDR1 is MGHRA and CDR2 is YSYEKL in the germline V gene. CDR3 length equals 17 residues. The CDR3 coding sequence is TGCGCCAGCAGCCAAGTCTCTCCAGGGGGCCCCGATCAGCCCCAGCATTTT. Translation gives CASSQVSPGGPDQPQHF.

As for this clone: A junction boundary mismatches the germline segment, possibly from a read error. V and J are TRBV7-7 and TRBJ2-3; TRBD2 is a possible D gene (5 bases). The germline gives CDR1 SSHAT, CDR2 FNYEAQ (reference sequence). This CDR3 has 17 amino acids. The CDR3 DNA is TGTGCTAGCAGCTTAGTCCCTGTCCGGACTAGCACAGATACGCAGTATTTT. Residues: CASSLVPVRTSTDTQYF.

The rearrangement uses TRBV25-1 and TRBJ2-1; D not certain. Germline values: CDR1 MGHDK, CDR2 SYGVNS. The CDR3 is made up of 10 amino acids. V lost 10 bases and J lost 12, with 13 bases in between. The CDR3 sequence: CATEAAGQFF. The CDR3 DNA sequence: TGTGCCACTGAGGCCGCCGGGCAGTTCTTC.